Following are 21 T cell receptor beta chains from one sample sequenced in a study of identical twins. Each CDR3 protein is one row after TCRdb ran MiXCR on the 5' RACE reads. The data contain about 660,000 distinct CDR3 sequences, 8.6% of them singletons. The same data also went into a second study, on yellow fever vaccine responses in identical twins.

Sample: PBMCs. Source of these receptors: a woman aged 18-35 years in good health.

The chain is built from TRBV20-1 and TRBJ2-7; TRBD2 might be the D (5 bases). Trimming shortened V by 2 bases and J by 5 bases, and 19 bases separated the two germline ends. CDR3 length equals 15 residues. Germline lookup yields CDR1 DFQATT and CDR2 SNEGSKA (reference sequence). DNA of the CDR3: TGCAGTGCTAGAATATTAGCGAGACCCTCGGACGAGCAGTACTTC. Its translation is CSARILARPSDEQYF.

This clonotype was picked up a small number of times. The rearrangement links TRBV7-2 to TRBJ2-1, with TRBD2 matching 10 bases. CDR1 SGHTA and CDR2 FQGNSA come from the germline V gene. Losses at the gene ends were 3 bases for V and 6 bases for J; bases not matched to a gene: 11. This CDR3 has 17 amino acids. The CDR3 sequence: CASSFGLAGVSGNEQFF. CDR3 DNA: TGTGCCAGCAGCTTCGGGCTAGCGGGAGTATCTGGCAATGAGCAGTTCTTC. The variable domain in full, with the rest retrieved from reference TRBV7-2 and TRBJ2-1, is GAGVSQSPSNKVTEKGKDVELRCDPISGHTALYWYRQSLGQGLEFLIYFQGNSAPDKSGLPSDRFSAERTGGSVSTLTIQRTQQEDSAVYLCASSFGLAGVSGNEQFFGPGTRLTVL.

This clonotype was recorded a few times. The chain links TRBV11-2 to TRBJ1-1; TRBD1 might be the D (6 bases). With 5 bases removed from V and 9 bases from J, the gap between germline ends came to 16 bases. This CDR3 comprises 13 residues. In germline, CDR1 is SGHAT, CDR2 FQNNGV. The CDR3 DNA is TGTGCCAGCAGCCCCCTCGGGGGGCCTCAAGCTTTCTTT. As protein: CASSPLGGPQAFF.

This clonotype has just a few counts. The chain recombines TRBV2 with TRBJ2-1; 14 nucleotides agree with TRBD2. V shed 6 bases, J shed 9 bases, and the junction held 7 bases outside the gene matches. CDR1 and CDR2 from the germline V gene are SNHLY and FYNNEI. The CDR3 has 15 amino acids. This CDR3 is CASRKGTSGSIEQFF. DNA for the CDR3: TGTGCCAGCAGAAAAGGGACTAGCGGGAGTATTGAGCAGTTCTTC.

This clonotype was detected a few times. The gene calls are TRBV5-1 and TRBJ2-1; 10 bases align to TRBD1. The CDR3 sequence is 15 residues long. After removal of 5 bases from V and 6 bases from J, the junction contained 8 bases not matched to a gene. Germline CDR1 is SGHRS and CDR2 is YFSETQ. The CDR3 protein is CASSWTGGKGNEQFF. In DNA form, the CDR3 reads TGCGCCAGCAGTTGGACAGGGGGAAAGGGCAATGAGCAGTTCTTC. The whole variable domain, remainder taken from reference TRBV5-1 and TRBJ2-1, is KAGVTQTPRYLIKTRGQQVTLSCSPISGHRSVSWYQQTPGQGLQFLFEYFSETQRNKGNFPGRFSGRQFSNSRSEMNVSTLELGDSALYLCASSWTGGKGNEQFFGPGTRLTVL.

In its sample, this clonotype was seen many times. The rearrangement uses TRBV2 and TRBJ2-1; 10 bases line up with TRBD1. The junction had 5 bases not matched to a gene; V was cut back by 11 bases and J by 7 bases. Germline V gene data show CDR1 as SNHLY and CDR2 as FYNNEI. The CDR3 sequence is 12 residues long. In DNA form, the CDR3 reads TGTGCCTTAGGACAGGGGGGAAATGAGCAGTTCTTC. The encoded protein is CALGQGGNEQFF. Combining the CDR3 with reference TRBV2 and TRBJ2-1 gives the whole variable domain EPEVTQTPSHQVTQMGQEVILRCVPISNHLYFYWYRQILGQKVEFLVSFYNNEISEKSEIFDDQFSVERPDGSNFTLKIRSTKLEDSAMYFCALGQGGNEQFFGPGTRLTVL.

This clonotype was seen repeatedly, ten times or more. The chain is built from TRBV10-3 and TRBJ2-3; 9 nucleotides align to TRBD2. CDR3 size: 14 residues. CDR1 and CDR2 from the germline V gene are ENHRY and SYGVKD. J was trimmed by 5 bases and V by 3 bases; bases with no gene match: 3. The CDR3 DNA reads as TGTGCCATCAGTGACGCTAGCGGGGAAGATACGCAGTATTTT. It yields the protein CAISDASGEDTQYF.

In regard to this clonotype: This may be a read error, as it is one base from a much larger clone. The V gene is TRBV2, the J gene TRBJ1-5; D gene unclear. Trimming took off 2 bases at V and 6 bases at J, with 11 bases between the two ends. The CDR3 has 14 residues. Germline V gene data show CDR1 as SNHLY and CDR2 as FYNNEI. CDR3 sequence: CASSEWAPSQPQHF. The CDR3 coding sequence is TGTGCCAGCAGTGAATGGGCCCCCAGTCAGCCCCAGCATTTT.

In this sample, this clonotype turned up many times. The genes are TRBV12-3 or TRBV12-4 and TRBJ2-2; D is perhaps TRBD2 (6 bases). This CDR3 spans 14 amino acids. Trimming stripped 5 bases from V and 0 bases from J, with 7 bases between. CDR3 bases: TGTGCCAGCAGTCGGGACTCGAACACCGGGGAGCTGTTTTTT. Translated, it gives CASSRDSNTGELFF.

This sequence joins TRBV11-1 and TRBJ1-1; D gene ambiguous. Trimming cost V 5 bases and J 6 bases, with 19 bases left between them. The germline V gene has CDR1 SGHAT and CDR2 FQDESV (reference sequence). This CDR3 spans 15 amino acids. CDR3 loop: CASSQRKRTTSEAFF. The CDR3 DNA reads TGTGCCAGCAGCCAACGAAAGAGGACCACCTCTGAAGCTTTCTTT.

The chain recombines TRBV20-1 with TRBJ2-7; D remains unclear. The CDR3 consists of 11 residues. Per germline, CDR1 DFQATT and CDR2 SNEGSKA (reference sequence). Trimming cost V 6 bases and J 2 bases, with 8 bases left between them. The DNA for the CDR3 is TGCAGTGCCCTGACCCCCTACGAGCAGTACTTC. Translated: CSALTPYEQYF.

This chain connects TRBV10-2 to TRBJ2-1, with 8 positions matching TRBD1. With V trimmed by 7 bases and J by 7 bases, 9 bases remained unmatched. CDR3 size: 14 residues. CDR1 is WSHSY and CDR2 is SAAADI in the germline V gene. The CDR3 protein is CASTRTGPVNEQFF. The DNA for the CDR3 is TGCGCCAGCACCCGGACAGGGCCGGTAAATGAGCAGTTCTTC.

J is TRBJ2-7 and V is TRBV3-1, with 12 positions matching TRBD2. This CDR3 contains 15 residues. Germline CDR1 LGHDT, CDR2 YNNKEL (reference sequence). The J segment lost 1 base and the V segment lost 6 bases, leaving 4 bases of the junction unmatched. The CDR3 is CASSNGLAGSYEQYF. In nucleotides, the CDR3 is TGTGCCAGCAGTAACGGACTAGCGGGGTCCTACGAGCAGTACTTC.

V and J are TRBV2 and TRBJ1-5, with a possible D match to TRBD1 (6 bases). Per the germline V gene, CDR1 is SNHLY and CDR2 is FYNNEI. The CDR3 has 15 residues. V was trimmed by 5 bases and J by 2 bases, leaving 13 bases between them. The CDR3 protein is CASSPQGWGNQPQHF. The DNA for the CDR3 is TGTGCCAGCAGTCCACAGGGATGGGGCAATCAGCCCCAGCATTTT.

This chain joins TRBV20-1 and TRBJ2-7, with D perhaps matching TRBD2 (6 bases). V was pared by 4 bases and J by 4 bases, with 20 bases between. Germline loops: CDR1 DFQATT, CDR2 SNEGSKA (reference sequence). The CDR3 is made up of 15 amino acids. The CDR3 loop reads CSAIPRGMFGYEQYF. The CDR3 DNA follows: TGCAGTGCTATCCCACGGGGGATGTTTGGTTACGAGCAGTACTTC.

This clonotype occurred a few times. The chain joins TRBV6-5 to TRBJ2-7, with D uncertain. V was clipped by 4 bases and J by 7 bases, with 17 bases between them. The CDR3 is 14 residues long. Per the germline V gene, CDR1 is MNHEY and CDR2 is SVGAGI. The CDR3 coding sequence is TGTGCCAGCAGTTCCCGCTTGCCCGCCGTGGAGCAGTACTTC. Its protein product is CASSSRLPAVEQYF.

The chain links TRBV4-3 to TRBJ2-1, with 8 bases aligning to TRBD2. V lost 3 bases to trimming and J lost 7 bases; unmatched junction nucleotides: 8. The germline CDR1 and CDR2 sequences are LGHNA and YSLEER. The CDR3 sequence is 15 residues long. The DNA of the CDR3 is TGCGCCAGCAGCCACGGTAGCGGGACGGGGAATGAGCAGTTCTTC. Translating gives CASSHGSGTGNEQFF.

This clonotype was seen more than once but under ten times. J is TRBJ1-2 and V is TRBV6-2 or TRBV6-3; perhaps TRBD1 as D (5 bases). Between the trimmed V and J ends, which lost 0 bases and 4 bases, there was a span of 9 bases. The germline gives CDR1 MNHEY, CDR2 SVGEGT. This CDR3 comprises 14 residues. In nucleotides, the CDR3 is TGTGCCAGCAGTTACTCGACAGATACCTATGGCTACACCTTC. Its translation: CASSYSTDTYGYTF.

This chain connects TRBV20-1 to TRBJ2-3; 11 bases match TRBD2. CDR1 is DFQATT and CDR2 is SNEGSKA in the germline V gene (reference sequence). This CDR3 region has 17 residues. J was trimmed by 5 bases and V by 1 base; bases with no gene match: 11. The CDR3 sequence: CSARAVVAGGYGDTQYF. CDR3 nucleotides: TGCAGTGCTAGAGCCGTGGTAGCGGGGGGGTACGGAGATACGCAGTATTTT.

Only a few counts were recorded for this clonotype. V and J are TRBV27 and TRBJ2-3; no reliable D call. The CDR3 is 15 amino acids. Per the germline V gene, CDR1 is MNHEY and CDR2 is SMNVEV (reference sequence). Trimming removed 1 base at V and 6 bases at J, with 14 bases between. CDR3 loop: CASSLFGPWQDTQYF. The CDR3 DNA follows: TGTGCCAGCAGTTTATTCGGCCCGTGGCAGGATACGCAGTATTTT.

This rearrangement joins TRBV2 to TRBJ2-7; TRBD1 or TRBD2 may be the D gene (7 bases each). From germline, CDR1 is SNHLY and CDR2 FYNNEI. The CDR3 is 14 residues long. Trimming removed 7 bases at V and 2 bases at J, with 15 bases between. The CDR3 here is CASTGRDRPYEQYF. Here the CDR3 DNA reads TGTGCCAGCACAGGGAGGGACAGACCCTACGAGCAGTACTTC.